This record covers a single TCR beta chain. Its antigen is currently unknown. These data come from a study of PD-1 blockade in classical Hodgkin lymphoma. Notes on the study in general: Whereas CD4+ TCR diversity had risen significantly by C4D1, CD8+ TCR diversity had not. Newly diagnosed patients reportedly trailed healthy donors in baseline TCR diversity.

Specified time point: cycle 4 day 1 (C4D1), after less than 7 weeks of nivolumab. Relapse was seen in all patients after autologous stem cell transplantation, and brentuximab vedotin exposure was variable. Best responses were complete response, partial response or progressive disease. The assay was immunoSEQ multiplex PCR, and TCRdb's table has in-frame clones only and misses some. The sample consists of approximately 45,000 clones, less than 75% of them appearing once. This CDR3 comprises 19 residues. Germline V gene data show CDR1 as SGHRS and CDR2 as YFSETQ. V shed 0 bases and J 0 bases; nucleotides not matched to a gene: 11.

The receptor comes from a human donor with classical Hodgkin lymphoma. The chain carries TRBV5-1 and TRBJ1-5; TRBD1 agrees at 8 bases. The sample was peripheral blood mononuclear cells (PBMCs), taken before the fourth cycle of nivolumab. CDR3 bases: TGCGCCAGCAGCTTGGCCCAGGGGACAGGTCATTATAGCAATCAGCCCCAGCATTTT. It translates to CASSLAQGTGHYSNQPQHF.